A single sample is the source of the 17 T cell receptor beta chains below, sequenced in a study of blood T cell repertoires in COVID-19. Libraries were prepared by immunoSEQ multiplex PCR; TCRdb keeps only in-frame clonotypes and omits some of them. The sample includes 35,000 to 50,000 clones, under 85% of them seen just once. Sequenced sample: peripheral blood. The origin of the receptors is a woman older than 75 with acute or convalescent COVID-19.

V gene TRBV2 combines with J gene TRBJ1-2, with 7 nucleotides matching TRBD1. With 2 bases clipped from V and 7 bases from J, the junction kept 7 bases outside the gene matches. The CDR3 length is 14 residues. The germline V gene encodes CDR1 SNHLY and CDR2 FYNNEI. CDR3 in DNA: TGTGCCAGCAGTGAACAGGGGACAGCGCCTGGCTACACCTTC. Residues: CASSEQGTAPGYTF.

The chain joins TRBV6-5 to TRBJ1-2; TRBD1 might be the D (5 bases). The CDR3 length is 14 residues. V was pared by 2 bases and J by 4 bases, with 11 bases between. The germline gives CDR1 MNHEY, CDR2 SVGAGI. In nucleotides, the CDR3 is TGTGCCAGCAGTTACGGGGGGTTAAGCTATGGCTACACCTTC. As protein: CASSYGGLSYGYTF.

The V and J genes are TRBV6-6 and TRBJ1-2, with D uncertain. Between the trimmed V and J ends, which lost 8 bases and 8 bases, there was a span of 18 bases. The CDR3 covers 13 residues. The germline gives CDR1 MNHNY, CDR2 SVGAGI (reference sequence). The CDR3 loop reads CASRSGVRLGYTF. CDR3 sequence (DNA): TGTGCCAGCCGATCCGGGGTGAGGTTAGGCTACACCTTC.

CDR3 loop: CASSWGRGQGAAEAFF. In DNA, the CDR3 is TGTGCCAGCAGTTGGGGGAGGGGACAGGGGGCTGCTGAAGCTTTCTTT. This chain connects TRBV5-4 to TRBJ1-1; 12 bases fit TRBD1. The CDR3 sequence is 16 residues long. With 5 bases clipped from V and 6 bases from J, the junction kept 11 bases outside the gene matches. CDR1 and CDR2 from the germline V gene are SGHNT and YYREEE (reference sequence).

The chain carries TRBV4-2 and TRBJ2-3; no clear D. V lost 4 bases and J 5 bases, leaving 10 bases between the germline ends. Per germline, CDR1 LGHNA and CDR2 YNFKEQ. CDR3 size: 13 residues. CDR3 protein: CASSPRAGDTQYF. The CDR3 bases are TGTGCCAGCAGCCCGAGAGCCGGAGATACGCAGTATTTT.

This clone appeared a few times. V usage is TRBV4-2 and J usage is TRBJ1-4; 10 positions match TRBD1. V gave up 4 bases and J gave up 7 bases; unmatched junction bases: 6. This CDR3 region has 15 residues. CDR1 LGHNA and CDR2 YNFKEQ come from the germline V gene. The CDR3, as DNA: TGTGCCAGCAGCCTCGTGGGGGACAGGGGTGAAAAACTGTTTTTT. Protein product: CASSLVGDRGEKLFF.

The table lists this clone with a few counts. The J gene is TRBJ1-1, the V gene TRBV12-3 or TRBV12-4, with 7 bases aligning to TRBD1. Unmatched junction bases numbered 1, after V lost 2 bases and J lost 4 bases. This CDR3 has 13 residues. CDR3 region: CASSLQGVTEAFF. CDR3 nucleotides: TGTGCCAGCAGTTTACAGGGGGTCACTGAAGCTTTCTTT.

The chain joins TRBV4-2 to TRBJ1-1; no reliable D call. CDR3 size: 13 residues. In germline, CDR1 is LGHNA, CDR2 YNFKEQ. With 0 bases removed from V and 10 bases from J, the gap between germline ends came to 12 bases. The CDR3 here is CASSQDRTTTAFF. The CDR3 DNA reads TGTGCCAGCAGCCAAGATCGAACCACTACAGCTTTCTTT.

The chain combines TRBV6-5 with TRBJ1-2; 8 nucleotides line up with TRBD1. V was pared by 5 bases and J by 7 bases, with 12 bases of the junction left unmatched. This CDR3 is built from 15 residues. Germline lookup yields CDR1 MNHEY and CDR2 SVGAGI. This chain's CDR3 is CASSRSLQGGGGYTF. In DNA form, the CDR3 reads TGTGCCAGCAGTCGGTCCCTACAGGGGGGGGGTGGCTACACCTTC.

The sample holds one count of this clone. CDR3: CASSSLSGGPGDTQYF. The CDR3 DNA reads TGTGCCAGCAGCTCCTTAAGCGGGGGGCCGGGAGATACGCAGTATTTT. The chain recombines TRBV5-8 with TRBJ2-3; 9 nucleotides agree with TRBD2. V shed 3 bases and J 5 bases; nucleotides not matched to a gene: 10. The germline gives CDR1 SGHTS, CDR2 YDEGEE. The CDR3 consists of 16 residues. Full variable domain (remainder filled in from reference TRBV5-8 and TRBJ2-3): EAGVTQSPTHLIKTRGQQATLRCSPISGHTSVYWYQQALGLGLQFLLWYDEGEERNRGNFPPRFSGRQFPNYSSELNVNALELEDSALYLCASSSLSGGPGDTQYFGPGTRLTVL.

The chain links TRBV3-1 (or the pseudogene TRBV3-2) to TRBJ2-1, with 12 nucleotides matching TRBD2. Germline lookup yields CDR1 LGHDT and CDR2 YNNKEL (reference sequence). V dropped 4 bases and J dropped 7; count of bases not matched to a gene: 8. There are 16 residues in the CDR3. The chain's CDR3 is CASSRSLAGGPNEQFF. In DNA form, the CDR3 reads TGTGCCAGCAGCCGCTCTCTAGCGGGGGGGCCGAATGAGCAGTTCTTC.

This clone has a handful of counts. Here the CDR3 DNA reads TGTGCCAGCAGTCTAAGCGGGGGCCCGAGGTATTTT. Protein sequence: CASSLSGGPRYF. This chain uses TRBV12-3 or TRBV12-4 with TRBJ2-3, with 8 bases fitting TRBD2. This CDR3 spans 12 amino acids. The V segment lost 5 bases and the J segment 14 bases; nucleotides outside the gene matches: 9.

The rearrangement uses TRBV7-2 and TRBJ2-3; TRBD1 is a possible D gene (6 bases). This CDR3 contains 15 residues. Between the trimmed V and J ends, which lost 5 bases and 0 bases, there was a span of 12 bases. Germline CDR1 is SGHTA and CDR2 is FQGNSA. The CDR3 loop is CASSLWDTSTDTQYF. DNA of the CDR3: TGTGCCAGCAGCCTTTGGGACACCAGCACAGATACGCAGTATTTT.

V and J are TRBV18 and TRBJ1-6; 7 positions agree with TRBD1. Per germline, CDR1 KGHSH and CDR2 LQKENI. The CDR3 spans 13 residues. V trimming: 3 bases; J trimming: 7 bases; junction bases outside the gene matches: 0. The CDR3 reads CASSPDRNSPLHF. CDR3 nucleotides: TGTGCCAGCTCACCGGACAGGAATTCACCCCTCCACTTT.

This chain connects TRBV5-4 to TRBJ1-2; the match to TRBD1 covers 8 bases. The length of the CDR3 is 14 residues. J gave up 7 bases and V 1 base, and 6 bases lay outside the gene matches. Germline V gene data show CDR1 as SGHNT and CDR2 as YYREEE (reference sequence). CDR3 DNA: TGTGCCAGCAGCTTGCTCGGCAGGGGGCCTGGCTACACCTTC. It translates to CASSLLGRGPGYTF.

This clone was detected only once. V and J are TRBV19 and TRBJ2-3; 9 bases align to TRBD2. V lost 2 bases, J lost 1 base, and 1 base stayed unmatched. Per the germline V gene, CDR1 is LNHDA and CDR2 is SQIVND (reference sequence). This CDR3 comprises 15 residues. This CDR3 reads CASSIRTSGTDTQYF. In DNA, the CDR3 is TGTGCCAGTAGTATAAGGACTAGCGGCACAGATACGCAGTATTTT.

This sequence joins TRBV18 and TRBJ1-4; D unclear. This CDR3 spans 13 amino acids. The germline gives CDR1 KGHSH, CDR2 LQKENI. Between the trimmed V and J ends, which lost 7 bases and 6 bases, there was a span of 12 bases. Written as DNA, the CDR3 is TGTGCCAGCTTATCGGGATCGGATGAAAAACTGTTTTTT. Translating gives CASLSGSDEKLFF. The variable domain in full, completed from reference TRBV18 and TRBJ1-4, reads NAGVMQNPRHLVRRRGQEARLRCSPMKGHSHVYWYRQLPEEGLKFMVYLQKENIIDESGMPKERFSAEFPKEGPSILRIQQVVRGDSAAYFCASLSGSDEKLFFGSGTQLSVL.